This is a list of T cell receptor beta chains from one sample in a study of blood T cell repertoires in COVID-19. Assay used: immunoSEQ multiplex PCR; TCRdb lists only in-frame clones, some missing. Among approximately 90,000 clones, about 82% were seen once, and the ten largest hold 3.4%. Sample: peripheral blood. These receptor sequences come from a man between 50 and 59 years old with acute or convalescent COVID-19. Each CDR3 is given with its conserved first and last residue. A D gene is named only where the DNA matches it firmly. Clone size is given for some rows only: seen once, a few or many times, or a class if the clone is expanded.

size	V	D	length	J	DNA	CDR3
NA	TRBV19	TRBD2	15	TRBJ2-3	TGTGCCAGTAGGGACGGACTAGCGGGAACGAATACGCAGTATTTT	CASRDGLAGTNTQYF
few	TRBV5-1	TRBD2	16	TRBJ2-3	TGCGCCAGCAGCTTGGGTTCGGGAGGGAGCACAGATACGCAGTATTTT	CASSLGSGGSTDTQYF
NA	TRBV7-8	NA	13	TRBJ2-1	TGTGCCAGCAGCTTAGCACGGGACAATGAGCAGTTCTTC	CASSLARDNEQFF
NA	TRBV30	NA	12	TRBJ1-5	TGTGCCTGGGCGATGGGGGGGCAGCCCCAGCATTTT	CAWAMGGQPQHF
few	TRBV10-1	NA	14	TRBJ2-7	TGCGCCAGCAGTGACAGGCCCCGCTCCTACGAGCAGTACTTC	CASSDRPRSYEQYF
NA	TRBV6-5	TRBD1	14	TRBJ2-7	TGTGCCAGCGTAAAGACAGGGGGCTCCTACGAGCAGTACTTC	CASVKTGGSYEQYF
NA	TRBV6-2/TRBV6-3	NA	14	TRBJ2-5	TGTGCCAGCAGCCCGGGACTTTGGCAAGAGACCCAGTACTTC	CASSPGLWQETQYF
few	TRBV10-1	TRBD1	13	TRBJ1-1	TGCGCCAGCAGCCTACAGGGGGCTACTGAAGCTTTCTTT	CASSLQGATEAFF
NA	TRBV30	NA	15	TRBJ1-2	TGTGCCTGGAGTCCAGGACATTTTGCCTCCTATGGCTACACCTTC	CAWSPGHFASYGYTF
NA	TRBV5-1	TRBD1	15	TRBJ2-7	TGCGCCAGCAGCTTGGGGGGGACAGATTCCTACGAGCAGTACTTC	CASSLGGTDSYEQYF
NA	TRBV3-1/TRBV3-2	NA	15	TRBJ1-1	TGTGCCAGCAGCCAAGGGGACACGTCTAACACTGAAGCTTTCTTT	CASSQGDTSNTEAFF
NA	TRBV27	TRBD2	16	TRBJ2-7	TGTGCCAGCAGTTCCTTTAGCGGGGGGGGCGTCCACGAGCAGTACTTC	CASSSFSGGGVHEQYF
NA	TRBV7-2	NA	13	TRBJ1-2	TGTGCCAGCAGCTTAATTCAGGGAAACGGCTACACCTTC	CASSLIQGNGYTF
NA	TRBV30	TRBD1	16	TRBJ2-7	TGTGCCTGGAGTGTAGCCAATGACAGGGGATCCTACGAGCAGTACTTC	CAWSVANDRGSYEQYF
once	TRBV6-5	TRBD1	13	TRBJ1-2	TGTGCCAGCAGTCAGACAGGGGGTTATGGCTACACCTTC	CASSQTGGYGYTF
NA	TRBV18	NA	14	TRBJ1-4	TGTGCCAGCTCAGAAAAAGGCGGGAATGAAAAACTGTTTTTT	CASSEKGGNEKLFF
NA	TRBV4-3	NA	18	TRBJ2-5	TGCGCCAGCAGCCAAGATCTAAAGGCAGGCCTTATGCAAGAGACCCAGTACTTC	CASSQDLKAGLMQETQYF
NA	TRBV19	TRBD1	14	TRBJ2-1	TGTGCCAGTAGTGTGACAGGGGCTGGCAATGAGCAGTTCTTC	CASSVTGAGNEQFF
few	TRBV3-1/TRBV3-2	NA	14	TRBJ1-6	TGTGCCAGCAGCCAAAATACAGATAATTCACCCCTCCACTTT	CASSQNTDNSPLHF
NA	TRBV7-2	NA	15	TRBJ1-5	TGTGCCAGCAGCCTACAGGCGGGGAGCAATCAGCCCCAGCATTTT	CASSLQAGSNQPQHF
NA	TRBV7-3	TRBD2	16	TRBJ2-5	TGTGCCAGCAGCTTAAGTAGCGGGACTCCGGGAGAGACCCAGTACTTC	CASSLSSGTPGETQYF
NA	TRBV19	TRBD2	17	TRBJ2-7	TGTGCCAGTAGTACCTCGGGACTACTTGTCAACGCCTACGAGCAGTACTTC	CASSTSGLLVNAYEQYF
NA	TRBV5-6	NA	12	TRBJ2-7	TGTGCCAGCAGCTTGGGACACGAAGAGCAGTACTTC	CASSLGHEEQYF
NA	TRBV5-4	NA	12	TRBJ2-3	TGTGCCAGCAGTAGCGGCACAGATACGCAGTATTTT	CASSSGTDTQYF
NA	TRBV11-3	TRBD2	16	TRBJ2-1	TGTGCCAGCAGCTTAGTGGGGGCGGGAGGGCAGGATGAGCAGTTCTTC	CASSLVGAGGQDEQFF
few	TRBV14	NA	13	TRBJ2-1	TGTGCCAGCAGCCAATCCTCACTAATTGAGCAGTTCTTC	CASSQSSLIEQFF
NA	TRBV7-8	TRBD1	16	TRBJ2-2	TGTGCCAGCAGCTTAGGACAGGGGACGAACACCGGGGAGCTGTTTTTT	CASSLGQGTNTGELFF
once	TRBV4-3	TRBD2	14	TRBJ2-1	TGCGCCAGCAGCCAAGTACTAGCGTCCAATGAGCAGTTCTTC	CASSQVLASNEQFF
NA	TRBV30	TRBD2	16	TRBJ2-1	TGTGCCTCTCTCAGTGGCGGGAGTGCCCTCTACAATGAGCAGTTCTTC	CASLSGGSALYNEQFF
NA	TRBV4-1	TRBD1	15	TRBJ1-2	TGCGCCAGCAGCCTTGGGACAGGAGCTAACTATGGCTACACCTTC	CASSLGTGANYGYTF
NA	TRBV4-3	TRBD1	16	TRBJ2-1	TGCGCCAGCAGCCCTAGGACAGGGGGCGAGGGCTATGAGCAGTTCTTC	CASSPRTGGEGYEQFF
NA	TRBV10-3	TRBD1	17	TRBJ1-1	TGTGCCATCAGTGAGCCACAGGGGAGGACCGGCATGAGAGAAGCTTTCTTT	CAISEPQGRTGMREAFF
NA	TRBV5-1	TRBD1	16	TRBJ2-3	TGCGCCAGCAGCCCGACAGGGGATTCTAGCACAGATACGCAGTATTTT	CASSPTGDSSTDTQYF
NA	TRBV18	NA	14	TRBJ1-4	TGTGCCAGCTCACCACCCGGGACTAATGAAAAACTGTTTTTT	CASSPPGTNEKLFF
NA	TRBV6-5	NA	14	TRBJ2-1	TGTGCCAGCAGTTACTTGGGACTGTACAATGAGCAGTTCTTC	CASSYLGLYNEQFF
once	TRBV30	NA	11	TRBJ1-2	TGTGCCTGGAGTGTATTGCGGGGCTACACCTTC	CAWSVLRGYTF
NA	TRBV28	TRBD1	15	TRBJ2-7	TGTGCCAGCAGTTTAGGGGACAGGCCCCACTACGAGCAGTACTTC	CASSLGDRPHYEQYF
NA	TRBV6-5	NA	13	TRBJ1-2	TGTGCCAGCAGCCCCGGGAATGCCTTCGGTTACACCTTC	CASSPGNAFGYTF
once	TRBV18	TRBD2	14	TRBJ2-1	TGTGCCAGCTCACCGCGGGGGGCGGACAATGAGCAGTTCTTC	CASSPRGADNEQFF
once	TRBV10-3	TRBD1	12	TRBJ1-2	TGTGCCATCAGTGGAGGGGACAGGGCCTACACCTTC	CAISGGDRAYTF
NA	TRBV30	NA	13	TRBJ1-2	TGTGCCTGGAGTGTGGCAGGGGAGGGTGGCTACACCTTC	CAWSVAGEGGYTF
NA	TRBV5-1	NA	14	TRBJ2-3	TGCGCCAGCAGCTTGGCAGGGCTGGCAGATACGCAGTATTTT	CASSLAGLADTQYF
few	TRBV7-2	NA	13	TRBJ1-5	TGTGCCAGCAGCTTAAGGCTGCGGGGGCCCCAGCATTTT	CASSLRLRGPQHF
NA	TRBV6-1	TRBD1	16	TRBJ1-2	TGTGCCAGCAGTGATATGTGGGGGGGACAGGGATATGGCTACACCTTC	CASSDMWGGQGYGYTF
NA	TRBV3-1/TRBV3-2	TRBD2	14	TRBJ2-1	TGTGCCAGCAGCGCGGGACTAGCGGGTAATGAGCAGTTCTTC	CASSAGLAGNEQFF
NA	TRBV19	TRBD1	14	TRBJ1-3	TGTGCCAGTAGTATGGCACAGGGGGCGAACACCATATATTTT	CASSMAQGANTIYF